This TCR beta chain is drawn from a study of T cells in Graves' hyperthyroidism and ophthalmopathy. Study-level findings and limits: Most clonotypes expanded in thyroid above 0.001 were likewise present in blood. The model made its ophthalmopathy prediction, and onset followed a median approximately six months later.

Template material for amplifying TCR beta CDR3 regions consisted of RNA transcripts. A first-round RT-PCR of the TCR CDR3 used the HTBI primer set. TCRdb reprocessed the multiplex PCR reads with MiXCR, giving one entry per CDR3 protein. Of some 510,000 distinct CDR3 sequences listed, less than 25% were seen once; the top ten hold about 25%. There are 13 residues in the CDR3. The V and J ends lost 0 bases and 8 bases, in that order; junction bases with no gene match: 6. Germline V gene sequence: CDR1 SQVTM, CDR2 ANQGSEA. This clonotype was counted many times. Its antigen is currently unknown. This chain connects TRBV29-1 to TRBJ1-2, with TRBD1 matching over 7 bases. This receptor was identified in a man aged 18-30 years with Graves' hyperthyroidism. Sequenced input: blood. CDR3 protein: CSVEEVTGKGYTF. CDR3 coding DNA: TGCAGCGTTGAAGAAGTGACAGGGAAAGGCTACACCTTC.